Listed below are T cell receptor beta chains from one sample, sequenced in a study of technical replicates of blood from several donors. Produced via immunoSEQ multiplex PCR; TCRdb's table is partial and in-frame only. The sample shows under 80,000 clones, around 97% of them seen only once. The specimen was T cells isolated from PBMCs. The receptors originated from a human donor in good health. Each CDR3 is given with its conserved first and last residue. The D gene is left open where the match is weak. A clone size is listed for some rows: how often the clone was seen (once, few, many), or a class if it is expanded.

size,D,V,J,CDR3,DNA
.,.,TRBV30,TRBJ1-1,CAWSVLGNTEAFF,TGTGCCTGGAGTGTACTTGGGAACACTGAAGCTTTCTTT
.,.,TRBV28,TRBJ2-7,CASSMTGAYEQYF,TGTGCCAGCAGTATGACGGGTGCCTACGAGCAGTACTTC
.,TRBD1,TRBV19,TRBJ1-2,CASLSPGQGADGYTF,TGTGCCAGCCTGAGCCCGGGACAGGGGGCGGATGGCTACACCTTC
.,TRBD1,TRBV4-1,TRBJ2-4,CASSQALGTGDQYF,TGCGCCAGCAGCCAAGCGCTGGGGACAGGGGATCAGTACTTC
.,.,TRBV6-1,TRBJ2-1,CASSELDNEQFF,TGTGCCAGCAGTGAATTAGACAATGAGCAGTTCTTC
once,TRBD2,TRBV5-1,TRBJ2-7,CASSLTWGGYEQYF,TGCGCCAGCAGCTTGACATGGGGGGGGTACGAGCAGTACTTC
.,TRBD1,TRBV7-9,TRBJ2-5,CASSAWTGGETQYF,TGTGCCAGCAGCGCGTGGACAGGGGGAGAGACCCAGTACTTC
.,.,TRBV6-1,TRBJ1-2,CASSGGYYGYTF,TGTGCCAGCAGTGGAGGGTACTATGGCTACACCTTC
.,.,TRBV18,TRBJ1-1,CASSPDPQGNTEAFF,TGTGCCAGCTCACCGGACCCTCAGGGGAACACTGAAGCTTTCTTT
.,TRBD1,TRBV6-1,TRBJ1-2,CASSERAGGADGYTF,TGTGCCAGCAGTGAACGGGCAGGGGGCGCTGATGGCTACACCTTC
once,.,TRBV7-8,TRBJ2-7,CASSSLSGTTYEQYF,TGTGCCAGCAGCTCACTCTCCGGGACAACCTACGAGCAGTACTTC
once,TRBD2,TRBV28,TRBJ2-1,CASSKFLRTSGRLNEQFF,TGTGCCAGCAGTAAATTTTTGAGGACTAGCGGGAGGTTGAATGAGCAGTTCTTC
.,.,TRBV6-6,TRBJ2-7,CASTGGLTYEQYF,TGTGCCAGCACCGGCGGCTTAACCTACGAGCAGTACTTC
.,TRBD2,TRBV10-1,TRBJ2-7,CASSGGIIAGVDEQYF,TGCGCCAGCAGTGGGGGGATAATAGCGGGAGTTGACGAGCAGTACTTC
.,.,TRBV30,TRBJ1-1,CAWRVGGNTEAFF,TGTGCCTGGAGAGTAGGGGGGAACACTGAAGCTTTCTTT
.,.,TRBV5-5,TRBJ2-2,CASSLSIALTGELFF,TGTGCCAGCAGCTTGAGTATAGCTCTCACCGGGGAGCTGTTTTTT
.,TRBD2,TRBV4-2,TRBJ2-3,CASSQGPAGATDTQYF,TGTGCCAGCAGCCAAGGTCCAGCGGGAGCGACAGATACGCAGTATTTT
.,TRBD1,TRBV5-1,TRBJ1-1,CASSPRTGGTEAFF,TGCGCCAGCAGCCCTAGGACAGGGGGCACTGAAGCTTTCTTT
.,TRBD1,TRBV7-9,TRBJ1-2,CASSLGGIPYYGYTF,TGTGCCAGCAGCCTAGGGGGCATTCCGTACTATGGCTACACCTTC
.,.,TRBV4-2,TRBJ1-5,CASSQDPLEPGQHF,TGTGCCAGCAGCCAAGACCCGTTGGAGCCGGGTCAACATTTT
.,.,TRBV7-9,TRBJ1-5,CASSFGGPDQPQHF,TGTGCCAGCAGCTTCGGAGGCCCAGATCAGCCCCAGCATTTT
.,TRBD2,TRBV28,TRBJ2-1,CASSLRSGDYNEQFF,TGTGCCAGCAGTTTACGTAGCGGGGATTACAATGAGCAGTTCTTC
.,.,TRBV10-2,TRBJ1-2,CASSEAGNGYTF,TGCGCCAGCAGTGAAGCCGGGAACGGCTACACCTTC